This T cell receptor (beta chain) was observed in a study of identical twins. Findings and caveats of the study: Whereas memory repertoires showed no such difference, abundant cord blood beta clonotypes carried fewer insertions. Conclusions came from cross-sectional statistical analysis, not from following the same donors. Alpha sequences out of frame and shared by twins had excess low generation probability.

Only healthy Caucasians were enrolled as donors. TCRdb re-derived calls from the 5' RACE reads in MiXCR, one entry per CDR3 protein. Here the sample spans approximately 140,000 distinct CDR3 sequences, 3.5% being singletons. This clonotype was detected many times. The antigen remains unidentified. This clonotype was obtained from a man between 18 and 35 years old in good health. Sequencing was performed on memory T cells sorted from blood.

The CDR3 coding sequence is TGTGCCAGCAGCTTTGATTCTCTCGAGCAGTACTTC. Encoded protein: CASSFDSLEQYF. The V call is TRBV7-2, the J call TRBJ2-7; D gene unclear. The CDR3 runs to 12 residues. V was pared by 3 bases and J by 6 bases, with 9 bases between. Germline V gives CDR1 SGHTA, CDR2 FQGNSA.